This passage covers 15 T cell receptor beta chains from one sample sequenced in a study of patients and donors after allogeneic stem cell transplantation. Via MiXCR, TCRdb re-called the RT-PCR reads, giving one row per CDR3 protein. The profile covers 410,000 or so distinct CDR3 sequences, with 16% appearing a single time and roughly 7% taken by the ten largest. Sequenced: blood, either unsorted or a sorted T cell fraction (not recorded which). The receptors shown here come from a human donor who was either an allogeneic HSCT recipient or a stem cell or donor lymphocyte infusion donor (not recorded which). It is not recorded whose cells these are; they may come from a transplant donor.

In this sample, this clonotype turned up a few times. The rearrangement uses TRBV5-1 and TRBJ2-5; D may be TRBD1 (7 bases). Trimming cost V 4 bases and J 4 bases, with 17 bases left between them. CDR1 and CDR2 from the germline V gene are SGHRS and YFSETQ. The CDR3 totals 15 residues. CDR3: CASSAGQLSRETQYF. In nucleotides, the CDR3 is TGCGCCAGCAGCGCGGGACAGCTAAGTCGAGAGACCCAGTACTTC.

This clonotype turned up a few times. The chain combines TRBV5-1 with TRBJ2-7; D is possibly TRBD2 (7 bases). The CDR3 is 15 amino acids. Trimming took off 4 bases at V and 2 bases at J, with 16 bases between the two ends. Germline V lookup: CDR1 SGHRS, CDR2 YFSETQ. CDR3 nucleotides: TGCGCCAGCAGCCGGGGGGCGGGAGAGACCTACGAGCAGTACTTC. It codes for CASSRGAGETYEQYF.

This clonotype has only a few counts. The chain employs TRBV5-1 and TRBJ1-2, with 7 bases lining up with TRBD1. The germline V gene encodes CDR1 SGHRS and CDR2 YFSETQ. CDR3 length equals 13 residues. The V segment lost 4 bases and the J segment 7 bases; nucleotides outside the gene matches: 7. CDR3 in DNA: TGCGCCAGCAGCACCGGGACAGTGGGTGGCTACACCTTC. This encodes CASSTGTVGGYTF.

In its sample, this clonotype was seen a few times. The genes are TRBV19 and TRBJ1-5; 9 bases agree with TRBD1. This CDR3 region has 17 residues. Unmatched junction bases numbered 6, after V lost 0 bases and J lost 3 bases. CDR1 and CDR2 from the germline V gene are LNHDA and SQIVND (reference sequence). In nucleotides, the CDR3 is TGTGCCAGTAGTATAGACCGAGGACAGGGGATCAATCAGCCCCAGCATTTT. This codes for CASSIDRGQGINQPQHF.

This clonotype has more than one count but fewer than ten. This chain joins TRBV12-3 or TRBV12-4 and TRBJ2-1; TRBD2 matches 7 bases. V was pared by 7 bases and J by 7 bases, with 16 bases of the junction left unmatched. The CDR3 length is 16 residues. CDR3 protein: CASTPWGGFGRNEQFF. CDR3 in DNA: TGTGCCAGCACCCCCTGGGGGGGTTTTGGGAGGAATGAGCAGTTCTTC.

V gene TRBV2 combines with J gene TRBJ2-5, with 12 bases aligning to TRBD2. CDR1 SNHLY and CDR2 FYNNEI come from the germline V gene. The CDR3 totals 16 residues. V trimming: 5 bases; J trimming: 4 bases; junction bases outside the gene matches: 8. This CDR3 reads CASSPRRLAGVETQYF. The CDR3 nucleotides read TGTGCCAGCAGTCCCCGTCGACTAGCGGGAGTAGAGACCCAGTACTTC.

This clonotype was recorded once. This may stem from a read error, because a much larger clone lies one nucleotide away. V gene TRBV2 combines with J gene TRBJ1-5; 7 positions match TRBD1. Per the germline V gene, CDR1 is SNHLY and CDR2 is FYNNEI. V gave up 6 bases and J gave up 4 bases; unmatched junction bases: 6. The CDR3 contains 14 residues. The CDR3 is CASRAGTENQPQHF. DNA for the CDR3: TGTGCCAGCAGGGCCGGGACAGAGAATCAGCCCCAGCATTTT.

The sample holds many counts of this clonotype. The chain is built from TRBV12-3 or TRBV12-4 and TRBJ1-1; 9 bases agree with TRBD1. J was trimmed by 6 bases and V by 3 bases; bases with no gene match: 5. The CDR3 loop spans 14 amino acids. CDR3 bases: TGTGCCAGCAGTTTCGATGGGACAGGGTCTGAAGCTTTCTTT. Amino acid sequence: CASSFDGTGSEAFF.

The rearrangement links TRBV4-2 to TRBJ1-1; tentatively, D is TRBD1 (5 bases). The CDR3 is made up of 12 amino acids. CDR1 is LGHNA, CDR2 YNFKEQ, per germline. Trimming pared 3 bases from V and 8 bases from J, leaving 10 bases between. The CDR3 loop reads CASSHDGTEAFF. CDR3 coding DNA: TGTGCCAGCAGCCATGACGGGACCGAAGCTTTCTTT.

This chain connects TRBV10-3 to TRBJ1-6; possible D gene TRBD1, 6 bases. CDR1 and CDR2 from the germline V gene are ENHRY and SYGVKD. V lost 10 bases, J lost 5 bases, and 9 bases lay in between. This CDR3 has 12 residues. The CDR3 is CATGQNNSPLHF. CDR3 DNA sequence: TGTGCCACCGGACAGAATAATTCACCCCTCCACTTT.

The rearrangement links TRBV6-2 or TRBV6-3 to TRBJ2-7; 9 bases fit TRBD2. V shed 8 bases and J 4 bases; nucleotides not matched to a gene: 6. Looked up from germline, CDR1 is MNHEY and CDR2 is SVGEGT. The CDR3 length is 13 residues. CDR3 nucleotide sequence: TGTGCCAGCCTGAATAGCGGGGGTTACGAGCAGTACTTC. This translates into CASLNSGGYEQYF.

This clonotype occurred many times. The chain combines TRBV29-1 with TRBJ1-1, with D perhaps matching TRBD1 (5 bases). The ends were cut back, 4 bases at V and 6 bases at J, with 15 bases in the middle. CDR3 length equals 13 residues. From germline, CDR1 is SQVTM and CDR2 ANQGSEA. The CDR3 here is CSVVGGGRPEAFF. The CDR3 DNA follows: TGCAGCGTTGTGGGGGGAGGCCGGCCTGAAGCTTTCTTT. The complete variable domain, with remaining parts taken from reference TRBV29-1 and TRBJ1-1, reads SAVISQKPSRDICQRGTSLTIQCQVDSQVTMMFWYRQQPGQSLTLIATANQGSEATYESGFVIDKFPISRPNLTFSTLTVSNMSPEDSSIYLCSVVGGGRPEAFFGQGTRLTVV.

In its sample, this clonotype was seen a few times. The rearrangement links TRBV20-1 to TRBJ2-2, with D possibly called TRBD1 or TRBD2 (5 bases each). This CDR3 contains 13 residues. Per germline, CDR1 DFQATT and CDR2 SNEGSKA (reference sequence). Trimming removed 0 bases at V and 5 bases at J, with 7 bases between. The CDR3 is CSAREGRTGELFF. Written as DNA, the CDR3 is TGCAGTGCTAGAGAGGGACGGACCGGGGAGCTGTTTTTT.

The genes are TRBV6-1 and TRBJ1-2, with 7 positions matching TRBD1. There are 15 residues in the CDR3. V shed 10 bases, J shed 3 bases, and the junction held 14 bases outside the gene matches. In germline, CDR1 is MNHNS, CDR2 SASEGT. The CDR3 sequence: CANRGRGTSDYGYTF. For the CDR3, the DNA is TGTGCCAACAGGGGAAGGGGGACTTCGGACTATGGCTACACCTTC.

The CDR3 bases are TGTGCCAGCAGCTTAATCTCCCACTACGAGCAGTACTTC. Translation gives CASSLISHYEQYF. The V and J genes are TRBV7-8 and TRBJ2-7, with no clear D. The CDR3 is 13 amino acids. Trimming took off 2 bases at V and 3 bases at J, with 8 bases between the two ends. CDR1 and CDR2 from the germline V gene are SGHVS and FQNEAQ. Using reference TRBV7-8 and TRBJ2-7 for the parts outside the CDR3, the full variable domain is GAGVSQSPRYKVAKRGQDVALRCDPISGHVSLFWYQQALGQGPEFLTYFQNEAQLDKSGLPSDRFFAERPEGSVSTLKIQRTQQEDSAVYLCASSLISHYEQYFGPGTRLTVT.